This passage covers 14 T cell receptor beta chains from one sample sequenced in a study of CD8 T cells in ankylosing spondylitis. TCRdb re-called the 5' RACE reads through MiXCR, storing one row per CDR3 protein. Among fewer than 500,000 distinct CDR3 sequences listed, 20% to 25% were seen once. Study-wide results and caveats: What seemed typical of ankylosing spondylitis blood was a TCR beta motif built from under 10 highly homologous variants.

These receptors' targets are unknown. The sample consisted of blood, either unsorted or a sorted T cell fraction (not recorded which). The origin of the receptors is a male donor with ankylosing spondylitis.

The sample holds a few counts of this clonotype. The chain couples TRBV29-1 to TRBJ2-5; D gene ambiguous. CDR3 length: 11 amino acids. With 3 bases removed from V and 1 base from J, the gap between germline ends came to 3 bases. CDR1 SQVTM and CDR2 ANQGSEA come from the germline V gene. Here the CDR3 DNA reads TGCAGCGTTGATCCCCAAGAGACCCAGTACTTC. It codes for CSVDPQETQYF.

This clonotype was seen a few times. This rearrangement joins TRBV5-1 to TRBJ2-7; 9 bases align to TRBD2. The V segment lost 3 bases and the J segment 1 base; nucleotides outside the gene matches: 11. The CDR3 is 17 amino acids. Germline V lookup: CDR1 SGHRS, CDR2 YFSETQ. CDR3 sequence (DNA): TGCGCCAGCAGCTGGGCCCCCCCTAGCGGGGATTCCTACGAGCAGTACTTC. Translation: CASSWAPPSGDSYEQYF.

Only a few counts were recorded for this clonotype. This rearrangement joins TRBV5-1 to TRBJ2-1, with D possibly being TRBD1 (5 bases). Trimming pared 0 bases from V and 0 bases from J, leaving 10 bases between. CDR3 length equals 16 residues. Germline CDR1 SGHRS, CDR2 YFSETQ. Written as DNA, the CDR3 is TGCGCCAGCAGCTTGGGTGGGGCAAGCTCCTACAATGAGCAGTTCTTC. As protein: CASSLGGASSYNEQFF.

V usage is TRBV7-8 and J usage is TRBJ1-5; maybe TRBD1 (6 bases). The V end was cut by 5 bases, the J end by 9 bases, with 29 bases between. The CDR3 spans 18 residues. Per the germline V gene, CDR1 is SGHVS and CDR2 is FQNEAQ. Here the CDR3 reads CASSLHPGQPRGGGPQHF. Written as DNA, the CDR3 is TGTGCCAGCAGCCTGCATCCCGGACAGCCGAGGGGAGGTGGGCCCCAGCATTTT.

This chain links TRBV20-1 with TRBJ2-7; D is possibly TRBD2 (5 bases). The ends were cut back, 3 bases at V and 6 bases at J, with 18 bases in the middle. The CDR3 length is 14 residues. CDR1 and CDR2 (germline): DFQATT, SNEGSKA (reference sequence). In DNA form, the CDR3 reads TGCAGTGCTAGCGCCTCGGGGATCCCCCTCGAGCAGTACTTC. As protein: CSASASGIPLEQYF.

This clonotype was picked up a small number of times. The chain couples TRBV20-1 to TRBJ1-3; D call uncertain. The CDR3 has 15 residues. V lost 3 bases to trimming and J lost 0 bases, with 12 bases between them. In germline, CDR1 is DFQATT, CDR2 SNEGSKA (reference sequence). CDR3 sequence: CSARAGLGSGNTIYF. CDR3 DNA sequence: TGCAGTGCTAGGGCGGGTTTAGGCTCTGGAAACACCATATATTTT.

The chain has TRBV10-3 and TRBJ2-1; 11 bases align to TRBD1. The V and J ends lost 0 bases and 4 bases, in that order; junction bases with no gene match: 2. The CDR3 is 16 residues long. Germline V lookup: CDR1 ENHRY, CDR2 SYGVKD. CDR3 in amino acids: CAISESGTGGYNEQFF. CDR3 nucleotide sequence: TGTGCCATCAGTGAGTCCGGGACAGGGGGATACAATGAGCAGTTCTTC.

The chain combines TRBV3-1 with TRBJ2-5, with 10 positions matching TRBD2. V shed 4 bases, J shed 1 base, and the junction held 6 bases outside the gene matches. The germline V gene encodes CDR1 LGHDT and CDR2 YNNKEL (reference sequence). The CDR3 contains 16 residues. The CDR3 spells CASSPGLAESQETQYF. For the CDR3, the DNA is TGTGCCAGCAGCCCCGGACTAGCGGAAAGCCAAGAGACCCAGTACTTC.

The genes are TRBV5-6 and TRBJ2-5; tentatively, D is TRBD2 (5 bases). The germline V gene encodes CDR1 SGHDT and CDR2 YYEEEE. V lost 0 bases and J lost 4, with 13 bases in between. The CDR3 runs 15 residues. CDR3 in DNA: TGTGCCAGCAGCTTGGAAACGGGATCCGGAGAGACCCAGTACTTC. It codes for CASSLETGSGETQYF.

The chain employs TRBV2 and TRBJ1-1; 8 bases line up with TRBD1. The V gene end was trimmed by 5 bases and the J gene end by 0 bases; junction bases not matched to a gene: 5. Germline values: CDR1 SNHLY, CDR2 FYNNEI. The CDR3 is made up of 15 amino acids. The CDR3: CASSPYRGMNTEAFF. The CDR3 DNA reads TGTGCCAGCAGTCCTTACAGGGGGATGAACACTGAAGCTTTCTTT.

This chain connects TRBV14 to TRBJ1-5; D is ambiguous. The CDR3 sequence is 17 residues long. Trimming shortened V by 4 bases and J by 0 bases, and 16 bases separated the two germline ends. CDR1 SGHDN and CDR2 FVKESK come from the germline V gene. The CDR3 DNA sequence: TGTGCCAGCAGCCTTATCGGGCGTCCGTATAGCAATCAGCCCCAGCATTTT. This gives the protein CASSLIGRPYSNQPQHF.

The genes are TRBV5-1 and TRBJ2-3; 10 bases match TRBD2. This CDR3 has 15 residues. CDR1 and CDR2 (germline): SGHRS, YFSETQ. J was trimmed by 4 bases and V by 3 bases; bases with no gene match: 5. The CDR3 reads CASSWTSGGADTQYF. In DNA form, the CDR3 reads TGCGCCAGCAGCTGGACTAGCGGAGGAGCAGATACGCAGTATTTT.

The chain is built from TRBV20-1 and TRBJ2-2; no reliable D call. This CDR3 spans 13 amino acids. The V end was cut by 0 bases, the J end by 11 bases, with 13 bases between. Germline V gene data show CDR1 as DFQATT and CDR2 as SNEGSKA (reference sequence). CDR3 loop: CSARDNPPPELFF. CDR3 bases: TGCAGTGCTAGAGATAATCCCCCGCCCGAGCTGTTTTTT.

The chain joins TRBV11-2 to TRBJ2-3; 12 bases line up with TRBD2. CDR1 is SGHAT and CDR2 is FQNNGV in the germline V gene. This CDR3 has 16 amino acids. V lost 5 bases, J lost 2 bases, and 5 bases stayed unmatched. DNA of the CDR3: TGTGCCAGCAGCGACTGGACTAGCGGGGTCACAGATACGCAGTATTTT. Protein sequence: CASSDWTSGVTDTQYF.